The 20 T cell receptor beta chains below were found in one sample sequenced in a study of response to subunit inactivated influenza vaccine. TCRdb processed the RT-PCR reads anew with MiXCR; each CDR3 protein has one entry. The sample contains 600,000 to 850,000 distinct CDR3 sequences, roughly 15% of which appear only once. The source was PBMCs from blood, collected approximately 15 days before vaccination. The receptor set was obtained from a man aged 50-59 years who received an inactivated influenza vaccine.

This rearrangement joins TRBV19 to TRBJ2-1, with D perhaps matching TRBD1 (5 bases). With 3 bases removed from V and 2 bases from J, the gap between germline ends came to 8 bases. Germline-derived CDR1 and CDR2 are LNHDA and SQIVND (reference sequence). The CDR3 covers 14 residues. The CDR3 sequence is CASSMSRAYNEQFF. For the CDR3, the DNA is TGTGCCAGTAGTATGTCCAGGGCCTACAATGAGCAGTTCTTC.

The chain couples TRBV27 to TRBJ2-1; 13 bases line up with TRBD2. Germline V gene lookup returns CDR1 MNHEY and CDR2 SMNVEV (reference sequence). This CDR3 contains 18 residues. J gave up 9 bases and V 5 bases, and 16 bases lay outside the gene matches. CDR3 protein: CASSPGLAGDLPGGEQFF. CDR3 nucleotide sequence: TGTGCCAGCAGTCCAGGACTAGCGGGAGATCTCCCCGGGGGTGAGCAGTTCTTC.

CDR3 amino acids: CASSLSTATTGELFF. The CDR3 nucleotides read TGTGCCAGCAGCTTAAGTACAGCCACAACCGGGGAGCTGTTTTTT. The chain employs TRBV7-8 and TRBJ2-2; D is unclear. The length of the CDR3 is 15 residues. The germline gives CDR1 SGHVS, CDR2 FQNEAQ. The V gene lost 2 bases and the J gene lost 5 bases, with 12 bases spanning the gap.

The chain couples TRBV10-3 to TRBJ2-7, with TRBD2 identical over 14 bases. Germline-derived CDR1 and CDR2 are ENHRY and SYGVKD. Trimming at V came to 10 bases and at J to 7 bases, leaving 15 bases not matched to a gene. The CDR3 totals 16 residues. The DNA for the CDR3 is TGTGCCACATCGGCGCGACTAGCGGGAGGGCCGGAAGAGCAGTACTTC. Its translation is CATSARLAGGPEEQYF.

The rearrangement joins TRBV7-9 to TRBJ2-2; 9 bases match TRBD2. The CDR3 has 16 residues. Germline lookup yields CDR1 SEHNR and CDR2 FQNEAQ (reference sequence). After removal of 5 bases from V and 6 bases from J, the junction contained 10 bases not matched to a gene. CDR3 in amino acids: CASSVQAGGNPGELFF. DNA for the CDR3: TGTGCCAGCAGCGTCCAAGCGGGAGGTAACCCCGGGGAGCTGTTTTTT.

This clonotype was seen only a few times. The chain employs TRBV11-2 and TRBJ2-3, with D maybe TRBD2 (5 bases). The ends were cut back, 5 bases at V and 10 bases at J, with 16 bases in the middle. CDR3 length equals 13 residues. Germline V gives CDR1 SGHAT, CDR2 FQNNGV. In DNA, the CDR3 is TGTGCCAGCAGCAGGGATACGCCGGGGTCGCAGTATTTT. As protein: CASSRDTPGSQYF.

This clonotype showed up just a few times. V gene TRBV7-3 combines with J gene TRBJ2-7; either TRBD1 or TRBD2 may supply D (5 bases each). Germline CDR1 reads SGHTA; CDR2 reads FQGTGA. The CDR3 length is 13 residues. The V gene lost 1 base and the J gene lost 7 bases, with 11 bases spanning the gap. This CDR3 is CASSLKQGEEQYF. As DNA, the CDR3 is TGTGCCAGCAGCTTAAAGCAGGGAGAAGAGCAGTACTTC.

V usage is TRBV7-8 and J usage is TRBJ2-5; 8 positions match TRBD2. Germline lookup yields CDR1 SGHVS and CDR2 FQNEAQ. The J segment lost 5 bases and the V segment lost 2 bases, leaving 13 bases of the junction unmatched. The CDR3 sequence is 17 residues long. CDR3 nucleotide sequence: TGTGCCAGCAGCTTACCCACCGGGACTAGTTTTACCGAGACCCAGTACTTC. Translated, it gives CASSLPTGTSFTETQYF.

This clonotype was counted only a few times. This CDR3 reads CSALAGTGELFF. The CDR3 nucleotides read TGCAGTGCCTTAGCGGGAACCGGGGAGCTGTTTTTT. The chain joins TRBV20-1 to TRBJ2-2; 8 bases line up with TRBD2. The CDR3 loop spans 12 amino acids. V lost 6 bases to trimming and J lost 5 bases; unmatched junction nucleotides: 2. Germline values: CDR1 DFQATT, CDR2 SNEGSKA (reference sequence).

A few counts support this clonotype. The chain couples TRBV5-6 to TRBJ2-2; 10 bases line up with TRBD2. The CDR3 loop spans 22 amino acids. V was clipped by 2 bases and J by 0 bases; unmatched bases: 19. Looked up from germline, CDR1 is SGHDT and CDR2 is YYEEEE. The CDR3 nucleotides are TGTGCCAGCAGCTTCACTACGGGTATGCTAGCGGGAGCCCCCGCGAACACCGGGGAGCTGTTTTTT. It translates to CASSFTTGMLAGAPANTGELFF. The variable domain in full, with the rest retrieved from reference TRBV5-6 and TRBJ2-2, is DAGVTQSPTHLIKTRGQQVTLRCSPKSGHDTVSWYQQALGQGPQFIFQYYEEEERQRGNFPDRFSGHQFPNYSSELNVNALLLGDSALYLCASSFTTGMLAGAPANTGELFFGEGSRLTVL.

This clonotype has just a few counts. Since a much larger clone is just one base distant, this may be a read error. The V gene is TRBV7-9, the J gene TRBJ2-7; D ambiguous. V was clipped by 4 bases and J by 3 bases, with 7 bases between them. Germline CDR1 SEHNR, CDR2 FQNEAQ (reference sequence). The CDR3 consists of 12 residues. The CDR3 DNA sequence: TGTGCCAGCAGCTCCTGGGGCTACGAGCAGTACTTC. Protein: CASSSWGYEQYF.

V usage is TRBV7-2 and J usage is TRBJ1-1; no reliable D call. CDR1 and CDR2 from the germline V gene are SGHTA and FQGNSA. V was trimmed by 5 bases and J by 4 bases, leaving 11 bases between them. The CDR3 consists of 13 residues. The CDR3: CASSHGAVTEAFF. The CDR3 DNA is TGTGCCAGCAGCCATGGAGCGGTCACTGAAGCTTTCTTT.

The rearrangement joins TRBV30 to TRBJ2-1, with D possibly being TRBD2 (6 bases). Germline assignment: CDR1 GTSNPN and CDR2 SVGIG (reference sequence). V lost 1 base, J lost 9 bases, and 13 bases lay in between. CDR3 length: 13 amino acids. The DNA of the CDR3 is TGTGCCTGGAGTGCTACTAGCATGGGTGAGCAGTTCTTC. Translated, it gives CAWSATSMGEQFF. Drawing the rest from reference TRBV30 and TRBJ2-1, the complete variable domain is SQTIHQWPATLVQPVGSPLSLECTVEGTSNPNLYWYRQAAGRGLQLLFYSVGIGQISSEVPQNLSASRPQDRQFILSSKKLLLSDSGFYLCAWSATSMGEQFFGPGTRLTVL.

The table lists this clonotype with a few counts. The rearrangement joins TRBV10-3 to TRBJ2-1, with 8 bases lining up with TRBD2. V shed 7 bases, J shed 9 bases, and the junction held 11 bases outside the gene matches. This CDR3 has 14 residues. Germline V gene data show CDR1 as ENHRY and CDR2 as SYGVKD. The chain's CDR3 is CAIKDNGGAPEQFF. The DNA of the CDR3 is TGTGCCATCAAGGATAACGGGGGGGCACCTGAGCAGTTCTTC.

This chain connects TRBV20-1 to TRBJ2-7; D is uncertain. The CDR3 is 15 amino acids. The germline gives CDR1 DFQATT, CDR2 SNEGSKA (reference sequence). V was shortened by 0 bases and J by 0 bases, with 12 bases between the two germline ends. CDR3 sequence: CSARDHQVSSYEQYF. In nucleotides, the CDR3 is TGCAGTGCTAGAGATCATCAGGTGAGCTCCTACGAGCAGTACTTC.

This chain connects TRBV7-9 to TRBJ1-2; D perhaps matches TRBD1 (6 bases). Germline CDR1 is SEHNR and CDR2 is FQNEAQ (reference sequence). The CDR3 totals 13 residues. The V end was cut by 5 bases, the J end by 9 bases, with 16 bases between. The CDR3 sequence is CASSRLQQGSYTF. As DNA, the CDR3 is TGTGCCAGCAGCCGATTACAACAGGGCAGCTACACCTTC. Looking up the rest from reference TRBV7-9 and TRBJ1-2 gives the full variable domain: DTGVSQNPRHKITKRGQNVTFRCDPISEHNRLYWYRQTLGQGPEFLTYFQNEAQLEKSRLLSDRFSAERPKGSFSTLEIQRTEQGDSAMYLCASSRLQQGSYTFGSGTRLTVV.

This clonotype was seen a handful of times. The chain is built from TRBV29-1 and TRBJ2-7; D is possibly TRBD1 or TRBD2 (5 bases each). Germline V gives CDR1 SQVTM, CDR2 ANQGSEA. The CDR3 runs 14 residues. The germline V and J ends were trimmed by 6 bases and 2 bases, with 17 bases remaining between them. This CDR3 reads CSVAGTEKTYEQYF. Here the CDR3 DNA reads TGCAGCGTGGCCGGGACGGAGAAGACCTACGAGCAGTACTTC.

V usage is TRBV7-6 and J usage is TRBJ2-4; 10 nucleotides align to TRBD2. The CDR3 covers 14 residues. V gave up 5 bases and J gave up 8 bases; unmatched junction bases: 6. Germline values: CDR1 SGHVS, CDR2 FNYEAQ. CDR3 protein: CASSPSGRADIQYF. CDR3 sequence (DNA): TGTGCCAGCAGCCCGAGCGGGAGGGCCGACATTCAGTACTTC. Filled out from reference TRBV7-6 and TRBJ2-4, the complete variable domain reads GAGVSQSPRYKVTKRGQDVALRCDPISGHVSLYWYRQALGQGPEFLTYFNYEAQQDKSGLPNDRFSAERPEGSISTLTIQRTEQRDSAMYRCASSPSGRADIQYFGAGTRLSVL.

This clonotype was counted only a few times. The rearrangement uses TRBV7-9 and TRBJ1-2; no definite D call. CDR3 length: 16 residues. V was pared by 5 bases and J by 1 base, with 17 bases between. From germline, CDR1 is SEHNR and CDR2 FQNEAQ (reference sequence). The CDR3 coding sequence is TGTGCCAGCAGCGGCACCGAACCGACGGTTAACTATGGCTACACCTTC. It codes for CASSGTEPTVNYGYTF.

This chain connects TRBV7-3 to TRBJ2-4; 8 bases agree with TRBD1. Germline V gives CDR1 SGHTA, CDR2 FQGTGA. The CDR3 length is 14 residues. V lost 3 bases and J lost 7; bases outside the gene matches: 5. CDR3 nucleotide sequence: TGTGCCAGCAGCTTGGGCCAGGGGGCCAACATTCAGTACTTC. Encoded protein: CASSLGQGANIQYF.